This T cell receptor (beta chain) stems from a study of T cell responses to AZD1222 COVID-19 vaccine. Trimming removed 5 bases from V and 7 bases from J; junction bases left unmatched: 10. CDR1 and CDR2 from the germline V gene are SGHTA and FQGNSA. This CDR3 contains 14 residues. Clones were read by immunoSEQ multiplex PCR, and TCRdb kept only the in-frame ones, dropping some. This table has around 110,000 clones, 85% to 95% appearing once. This specimen consisted of peripheral blood, obtained 28 days after the second AZD1222 dose. The chain has TRBV7-2 and TRBJ1-2; 7 bases map to TRBD1. The sequence was collected from an adult who received the AZD1222 COVID-19 vaccine. CDR3 amino acids: CASSPRQGRGGYTF. CDR3 sequence (DNA): TGTGCCAGCAGCCCCCGACAGGGAAGGGGTGGCTACACCTTC.